The clone carrying this T cell receptor (beta chain) has at least ten counts. A distinct unique molecular identifier was carried by each TCR cDNA molecule. TCRdb reanalysed the 5' RACE reads using MiXCR and keeps one entry per CDR3 protein. This table holds roughly 21,000 distinct CDR3 sequences, less than 3.5% found once. CDR1 is MNHNS, CDR2 SASEGT, per germline. The germline V and J ends were trimmed by 8 bases and 1 base, with 17 bases remaining between them. This CDR3 contains 15 residues. Time point defined: sample taken at primary tumor resection. Unsorted whole RNA from tumor, nontumor lung or frozen PBMC underwent sequencing. This entry comes from a study of spatial heterogeneity in lung cancer. Study in general: Alpha-chain sequences were detected in numbers that were consistently lower than beta-chain sequences.

This receptor was identified in a female donor with early-stage non-small cell lung cancer. V is TRBV6-1 and J is TRBJ1-1; D perhaps matches TRBD1 (5 bases). The source was PBMCs, collected at surgery. DNA of the CDR3: TGTGCCAGCCTTTCCGGGACGGCGGCGAACACTGAAGCTTTCTTT. It yields the protein CASLSGTAANTEAFF.